These T cell receptor beta chains were read from a single sample in a study of blood T cells in healthy people across ages. TCRdb independently ran MiXCR on the 5' RACE reads; one entry per CDR3 protein. The sample includes around 1.5 million distinct CDR3 sequences, 42% seen only once; the top ten take 6.5% to 10%. Sequenced: blood. Receptors originate from a woman younger than 30 in good health. Both conserved end residues are part of each CDR3.

CDR3 protein: CASSSDRCTQYF
J gene: TRBJ2-3
V gene: TRBV7-2

CDR3 protein: CSASTWTDQAYEQYF
J gene: TRBJ2-7
V gene: TRBV20-1

CDR3 protein: CASSFSSVPNSPLHF
J gene: TRBJ1-6
V gene: TRBV12-3/TRBV12-4

CDR3 protein: CASSLSSGVRTEAFF
J gene: TRBJ1-1
V gene: TRBV27

CDR3 protein: CASSPGLAKTYNEQFF
J gene: TRBJ2-1
V gene: TRBV12-3/TRBV12-4

CDR3 protein: CASSQAGPLAFYGYTF
J gene: TRBJ1-2
V gene: TRBV6-1

CDR3 protein: CASSLQTSGRAEQYF
J gene: TRBJ2-5
V gene: TRBV3-1

CDR3 protein: CASSHGTGAYEQYF
J gene: TRBJ2-7
V gene: TRBV25-1

CDR3 protein: CSARVLGGDTEAFF
J gene: TRBJ1-1
V gene: TRBV20-1

CDR3 protein: CASSTSGGWTDTQYF
J gene: TRBJ2-3
V gene: TRBV9

CDR3 protein: CSASRGAKNIQYF
J gene: TRBJ2-4
V gene: TRBV20-1

CDR3 protein: CASSSVYPDTQYF
J gene: TRBJ2-3
V gene: TRBV5-1

CDR3 protein: CASSLEGSIYEQYF
J gene: TRBJ2-7
V gene: TRBV27

CDR3 protein: CASSQGWADNEQFF
J gene: TRBJ2-1
V gene: TRBV3-1

CDR3 protein: CSSVAAGRDTQYF
J gene: TRBJ2-3
V gene: TRBV20-1

CDR3 protein: CASSLSGLASTLARGDNEQFF
J gene: TRBJ2-1
V gene: TRBV11-1

CDR3 protein: CASSARGLSYEQYF
J gene: TRBJ2-7
V gene: TRBV28

CDR3 protein: CASSHSGGAETQYF
J gene: TRBJ2-5
V gene: TRBV7-3

CDR3 protein: CASSYSTEYNEQFF
J gene: TRBJ2-1
V gene: TRBV6-5

CDR3 protein: CASTRDTDDQRPSGNTIYF
J gene: TRBJ1-3
V gene: TRBV21-1

CDR3 protein: CSARDGLGETQYF
J gene: TRBJ2-5
V gene: TRBV20-1

CDR3 protein: CATSRVGDEQYF
J gene: TRBJ2-5
V gene: TRBV15

CDR3 protein: CSVERQTDTQYF
J gene: TRBJ2-3
V gene: TRBV29-1

CDR3 protein: CASSEPLGEQFF
J gene: TRBJ2-1
V gene: TRBV6-1

CDR3 protein: CASSLAEGHAYEQYF
J gene: TRBJ2-7
V gene: TRBV5-1

CDR3 protein: CASSLLQSGGYTF
J gene: TRBJ1-2
V gene: TRBV7-9

CDR3 protein: CSARDRAVVYNEQFF
J gene: TRBJ2-1
V gene: TRBV20-1

CDR3 protein: CASRPTSGHSDTQYF
J gene: TRBJ2-3
V gene: TRBV7-2

CDR3 protein: CASSEEAGKVQYF
J gene: TRBJ2-7
V gene: TRBV2

CDR3 protein: CASSPPGAGRSSYNEQFF
J gene: TRBJ2-1
V gene: TRBV18

CDR3 protein: CASSFDLTGGSEQYF
J gene: TRBJ2-7
V gene: TRBV7-9

CDR3 protein: CASSETTGPYGYTF
J gene: TRBJ1-2
V gene: TRBV9

CDR3 protein: CASSFVLLRREGTPHEQFF
J gene: TRBJ2-1
V gene: TRBV12-3/TRBV12-4

CDR3 protein: CASSAGLPVQDTQYF
J gene: TRBJ2-3
V gene: TRBV9

CDR3 protein: CASSPGLAGEGTYNEQFF
J gene: TRBJ2-1
V gene: TRBV5-1

CDR3 protein: CASSPSGDWNTQYF
J gene: TRBJ2-3
V gene: TRBV27

CDR3 protein: CATIRAGRYNEQFF
J gene: TRBJ2-1
V gene: TRBV15

CDR3 protein: CASSPMGATDTQYF
J gene: TRBJ2-3
V gene: TRBV11-3

CDR3 protein: CASSYGWLVNTEAFF
J gene: TRBJ1-1
V gene: TRBV6-5

CDR3 protein: CASSYSREGSEQYF
J gene: TRBJ2-7
V gene: TRBV6-6

CDR3 protein: CASSLAKGLAGVSNEQFF
J gene: TRBJ2-1
V gene: TRBV7-2

CDR3 protein: CASSWDIDYGYTF
J gene: TRBJ1-2
V gene: TRBV2

CDR3 protein: CASSLTVPNEKLFF
J gene: TRBJ1-4
V gene: TRBV12-3/TRBV12-4

CDR3 protein: CASSGTDADQLYSNSPLHF
J gene: TRBJ1-6
V gene: TRBV6-1

CDR3 protein: CATREGPGSADGYTF
J gene: TRBJ1-2
V gene: TRBV6-1

CDR3 protein: CASSSPSGESTDTQYF
J gene: TRBJ2-3
V gene: TRBV12-3/TRBV12-4

CDR3 protein: CSARDDGGSSTDTQYF
J gene: TRBJ2-3
V gene: TRBV20-1

CDR3 protein: CASTRQRGEKLFF
J gene: TRBJ1-4
V gene: TRBV13

CDR3 protein: CASTPVSNQETQYF
J gene: TRBJ2-5
V gene: TRBV28